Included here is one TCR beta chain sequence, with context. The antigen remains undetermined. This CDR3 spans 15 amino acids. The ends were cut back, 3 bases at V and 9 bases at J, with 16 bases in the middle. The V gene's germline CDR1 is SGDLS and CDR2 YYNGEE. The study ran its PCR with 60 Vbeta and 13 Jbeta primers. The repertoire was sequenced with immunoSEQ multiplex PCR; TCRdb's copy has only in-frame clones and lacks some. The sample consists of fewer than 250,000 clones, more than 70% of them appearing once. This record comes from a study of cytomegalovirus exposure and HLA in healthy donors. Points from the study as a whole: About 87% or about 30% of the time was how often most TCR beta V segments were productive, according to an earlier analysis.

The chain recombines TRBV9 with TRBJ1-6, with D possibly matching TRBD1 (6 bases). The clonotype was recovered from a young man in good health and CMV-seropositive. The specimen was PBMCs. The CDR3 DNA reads TGTGCCAGCAGCGGAGCGCCTGACAGGCCTTCACCCCTCCACTTT. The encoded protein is CASSGAPDRPSPLHF.